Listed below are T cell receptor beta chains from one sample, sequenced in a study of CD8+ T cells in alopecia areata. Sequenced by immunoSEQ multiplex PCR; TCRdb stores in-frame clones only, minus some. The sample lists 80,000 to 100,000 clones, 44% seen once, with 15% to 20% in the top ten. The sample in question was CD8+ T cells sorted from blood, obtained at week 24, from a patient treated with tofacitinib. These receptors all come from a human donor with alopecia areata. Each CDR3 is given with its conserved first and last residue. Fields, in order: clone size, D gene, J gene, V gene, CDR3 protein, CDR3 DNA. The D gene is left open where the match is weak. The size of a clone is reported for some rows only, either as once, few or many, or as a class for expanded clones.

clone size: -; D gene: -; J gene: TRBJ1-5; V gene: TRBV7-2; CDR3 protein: CASSLWGGRNQPQHF; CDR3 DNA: TGTGCCAGCAGCTTATGGGGGGGTCGCAATCAGCCCCAGCATTTT
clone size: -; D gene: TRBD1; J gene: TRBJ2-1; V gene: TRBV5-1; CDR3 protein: CASSYPPGGSYNEQFF; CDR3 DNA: TGCGCCAGCAGCTATCCGCCAGGGGGCTCCTACAATGAGCAGTTCTTC
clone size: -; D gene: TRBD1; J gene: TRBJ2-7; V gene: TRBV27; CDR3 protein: CASSPGTGSEQYF; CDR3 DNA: TGTGCCAGCAGTCCCGGGACAGGGAGTGAGCAGTACTTC
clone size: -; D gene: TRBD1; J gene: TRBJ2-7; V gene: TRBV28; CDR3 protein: CASSYLQGGAYEQYF; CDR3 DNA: TGTGCCAGCAGTTATCTACAGGGGGGAGCCTACGAGCAGTACTTC
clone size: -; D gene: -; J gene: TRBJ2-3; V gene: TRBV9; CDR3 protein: CASSNRRTDTQYF; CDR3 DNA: TGTGCCAGCAGCAACCGGCGCACAGATACGCAGTATTTT
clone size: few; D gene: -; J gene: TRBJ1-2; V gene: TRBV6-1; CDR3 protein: CASSVDRKYGYTF; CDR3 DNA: TGTGCCAGCAGTGTTGACCGCAAGTATGGCTACACCTTC
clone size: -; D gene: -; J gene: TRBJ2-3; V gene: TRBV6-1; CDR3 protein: CASSEAPDTQYF; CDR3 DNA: TGTGCCAGCAGTGAAGCCCCAGATACGCAGTATTTT
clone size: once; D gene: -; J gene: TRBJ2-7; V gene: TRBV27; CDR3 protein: CASRDRDYEQYF; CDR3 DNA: TGTGCCAGCAGGGATCGGGACTACGAGCAGTACTTC
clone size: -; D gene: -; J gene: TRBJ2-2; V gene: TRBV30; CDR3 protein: CAWSRLAGELFF; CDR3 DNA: TGTGCCTGGAGTAGGCTTGCTGGGGAGCTGTTTTTT
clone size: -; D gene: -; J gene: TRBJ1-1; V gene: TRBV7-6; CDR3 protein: CASSSTSNTEAFF; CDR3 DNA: TGTGCCAGCAGCTCCACCTCGAACACTGAAGCTTTCTTT
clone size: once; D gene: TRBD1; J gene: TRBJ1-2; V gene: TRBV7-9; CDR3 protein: CASSLGQGVYGYTF; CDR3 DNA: TGTGCCAGCAGCTTAGGACAGGGAGTTTATGGCTACACCTTC
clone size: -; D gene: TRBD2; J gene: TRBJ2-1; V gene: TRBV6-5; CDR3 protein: CASSPGLAVYNEQFF; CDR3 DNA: TGTGCCAGCAGCCCGGGACTAGCGGTCTACAATGAGCAGTTCTTC
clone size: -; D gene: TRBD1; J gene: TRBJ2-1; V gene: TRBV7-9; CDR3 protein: CASSLKWTGEVISYNEQFF; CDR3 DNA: TGTGCCAGCAGCTTGAAGTGGACAGGGGAAGTAATTTCCTACAATGAGCAGTTCTTC
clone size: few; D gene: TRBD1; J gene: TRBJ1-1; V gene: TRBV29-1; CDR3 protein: CSVWDRLTAFF; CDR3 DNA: TGCAGCGTCTGGGACAGATTGACAGCTTTCTTT
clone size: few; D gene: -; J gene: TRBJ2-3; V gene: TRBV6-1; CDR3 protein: CASSAFYMGTDTQYF; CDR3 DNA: TGTGCCAGCAGTGCTTTCTACATGGGCACAGATACGCAGTATTTT
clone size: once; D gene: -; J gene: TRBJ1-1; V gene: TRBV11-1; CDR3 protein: CASSLLRTPGSEAFF; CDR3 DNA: TGTGCCAGCAGCTTATTGAGGACGCCAGGGTCTGAAGCTTTCTTT
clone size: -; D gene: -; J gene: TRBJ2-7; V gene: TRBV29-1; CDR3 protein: CSVETGSSYEQYF; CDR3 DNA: TGCAGCGTTGAGACGGGTAGCTCCTACGAGCAGTACTTC
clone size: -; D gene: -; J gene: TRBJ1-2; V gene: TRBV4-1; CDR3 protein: CASSQGEGISHGYTF; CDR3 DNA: TGCGCCAGCAGCCAAGGGGAGGGTATCAGTCATGGCTACACCTTC
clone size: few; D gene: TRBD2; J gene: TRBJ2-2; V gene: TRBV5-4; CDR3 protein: CASSIAGGFTGELFF; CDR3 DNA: TGTGCCAGCAGCATAGCGGGAGGATTTACCGGGGAGCTGTTTTTT
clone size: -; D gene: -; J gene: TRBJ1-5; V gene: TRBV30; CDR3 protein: CAWSGMGNQPQHF; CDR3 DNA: TGTGCCTGGAGTGGGATGGGGAACCAGCCCCAGCATTTT
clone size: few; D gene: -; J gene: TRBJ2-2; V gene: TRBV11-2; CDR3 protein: CASSPTGELFF; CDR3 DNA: TGTGCCAGCAGCCCGACCGGGGAGCTGTTTTTT
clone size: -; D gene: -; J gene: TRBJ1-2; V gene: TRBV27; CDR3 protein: CASSLASGPNYGYTF; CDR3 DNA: TGTGCCAGCAGTCTCGCCTCGGGCCCGAACTATGGCTACACCTTC
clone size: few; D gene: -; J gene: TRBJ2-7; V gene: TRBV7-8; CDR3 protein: CASSSPRGGGSYEQYF; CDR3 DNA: TGTGCCAGCAGCTCCCCCCGGGGTGGGGGCTCCTACGAGCAGTACTTC
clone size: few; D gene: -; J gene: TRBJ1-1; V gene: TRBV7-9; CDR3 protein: CASSNLYPPEAFF; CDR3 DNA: TGTGCCAGCAGCAACCTCTATCCCCCTGAAGCTTTCTTT
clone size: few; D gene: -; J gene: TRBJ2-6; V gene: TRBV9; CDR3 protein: CASSVRGHGSGANVLTF; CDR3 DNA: TGTGCCAGCAGCGTCAGGGGTCACGGCTCTGGGGCCAACGTCCTGACTTTC
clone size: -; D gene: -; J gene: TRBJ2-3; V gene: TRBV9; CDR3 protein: CASGGRSTDTQYF; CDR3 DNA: TGTGCCAGCGGCGGACGTAGCACAGATACGCAGTATTTT